This TCR beta chain derives from a study of regulatory T cells in long-lasting Graves disease. The time point was: newly diagnosed GD, antithyroid drugs for less than 3 months. Researchers made the TCR library from RNA that was extracted from PBMCs. CDR1 is DFQATT and CDR2 is SNEGSKA in the germline V gene (reference sequence). This CDR3 has 12 residues. V lost 3 bases, J lost 3 bases, and 9 bases lay in between. This clonotype was counted many times. iRepertoire HTBI primers and Arm-PCR of CDR3 regions built TCR beta libraries. TCRdb reprocessed the multiplex PCR reads with MiXCR, giving one entry per CDR3 protein. The sample yields about 540,000 distinct CDR3 sequences, about 13% seen once. The data also belong to a second study, concerning T cells in Graves' hyperthyroidism and ophthalmopathy.

The sample was peripheral blood mononuclear cells (PBMCs), taken at new diagnosis, from a patient treated with antithyroid drugs. This sequence was found in a man aged 30-40 years with Graves disease. The chain uses TRBV20-1 and TRBJ2-7; D is unclear. The CDR3 nucleotides read TGCAGTGCTAGGGCTAGTAACTACGAGCAGTACTTC. It codes for CSARASNYEQYF.